Presented here are 14 T cell receptor beta chains from one specimen sequenced in a study of OX40 agonist ivuxolimab in advanced cancers. The method was immunoSEQ multiplex PCR; TCRdb's version includes in-frame clones alone and lacks a portion of them. This table holds approximately 56,000 clones, more than 85% found once. Sequencing used CD4+ or CD8+ T cells sorted from blood, obtained in a trial of the OX40 agonist ivuxolimab. The origin of the receptors is an adult with an advanced solid tumor such as melanoma, head and neck, liver or kidney cancer.

V usage is TRBV7-9 and J usage is TRBJ2-5, with D perhaps being TRBD1 or TRBD2 (5 bases each). Between the trimmed V and J ends, which lost 1 base and 0 bases, there was a span of 12 bases. CDR3 length: 16 residues. Germline CDR1 is SEHNR and CDR2 is FQNEAQ (reference sequence). The CDR3 bases are TGTGCCAGCAGCTTAGATGGATGGGGGTACCAAGAGACCCAGTACTTC. Translation gives CASSLDGWGYQETQYF.

The rearrangement uses TRBV7-9 and TRBJ2-7; D not certain. CDR1 and CDR2 (germline): SEHNR, FQNEAQ (reference sequence). CDR3 length: 15 amino acids. Trimming cost V 5 bases and J 6 bases, with 20 bases left between them. CDR3 sequence: CASSHSSQVLGEQYF. The CDR3 DNA sequence: TGTGCCAGCAGCCACTCCTCCCAGGTCCTAGGCGAGCAGTACTTC. The variable domain in full, with the rest retrieved from reference TRBV7-9 and TRBJ2-7, is DTGVSQNPRHKITKRGQNVTFRCDPISEHNRLYWYRQTLGQGPEFLTYFQNEAQLEKSRLLSDRFSAERPKGSFSTLEIQRTEQGDSAMYLCASSHSSQVLGEQYFGPGTRLTVT.

Details on this clone: Other nucleotide sequences from this sample produce the same CDR3. The chain recombines TRBV30 with TRBJ1-5, with D tentatively TRBD1 (6 bases). This CDR3 contains 15 residues. The V gene lost 0 bases and the J gene lost 1 base, with 10 bases spanning the gap. Per germline, CDR1 GTSNPN and CDR2 SVGIG (reference sequence). The CDR3: CAWSVSGASNQPQHF. In nucleotides, the CDR3 is TGTGCCTGGAGTGTATCGGGGGCAAGCAATCAGCCCCAGCATTTT.

The chain is built from TRBV6-4 and TRBJ2-5, with D perhaps TRBD2 (6 bases). With 2 bases removed from V and 11 bases from J, the gap between germline ends came to 9 bases. CDR3 length: 11 amino acids. In germline, CDR1 is MRHNA, CDR2 SNTAGT. CDR3 sequence reads: CASSDPGEQYF. The CDR3 DNA is TGTGCCAGCAGTGACCCGGGAGAGCAGTACTTC.

V gene TRBV29-1 combines with J gene TRBJ2-7, with 10 bases identical to TRBD1. J lost 5 bases, V lost 6 bases, and 13 bases had no gene match. The CDR3 extends over 15 amino acids. CDR1 and CDR2 (germline): SQVTM, ANQGSEA. In nucleotides, the CDR3 is TGCAGCGTAGAGGTCCCGGGACAGGGGTCCCACGAGCAGTACTTC. It encodes CSVEVPGQGSHEQYF.

V usage is TRBV27 and J usage is TRBJ2-1, with 8 bases identical to TRBD2. The J segment lost 2 bases and the V segment lost 5 bases, leaving 8 bases of the junction unmatched. This CDR3 comprises 16 residues. Germline assignment: CDR1 MNHEY and CDR2 SMNVEV (reference sequence). The CDR3 protein is CASSPTLAVPYNEQFF. The CDR3 DNA reads TGTGCCAGCAGTCCAACACTAGCGGTGCCCTACAATGAGCAGTTCTTC.

The chain uses TRBV6-1 and TRBJ2-5; 15 positions match TRBD2. CDR1 is MNHNS and CDR2 is SASEGT in the germline V gene. This CDR3 is 15 amino acids long. Unmatched junction bases numbered 1, after V lost 4 bases and J lost 4 bases. The CDR3 loop is CASSGTSGGAETQYF. CDR3 bases: TGTGCCAGCAGTGGGACTAGCGGGGGGGCAGAGACCCAGTACTTC.

The chain is built from TRBV6-6 and TRBJ1-2; D is uncertain. The germline V and J ends were trimmed by 5 bases and 4 bases, with 8 bases remaining between them. Germline lookup yields CDR1 MNHNY and CDR2 SVGAGI (reference sequence). This CDR3 has 12 amino acids. The CDR3 nucleotides read TGTGCCAGCAGTCCGGTAATCTATGGCTACACCTTC. Its protein product is CASSPVIYGYTF.

V is TRBV15 and J is TRBJ1-5, with a possible D match to TRBD1 (5 bases). V shed 0 bases and J shed 3 bases, with 15 bases lying between them. This CDR3 contains 17 residues. Germline-derived CDR1 and CDR2 are LNHNV and YYDKDF (reference sequence). CDR3 region: CATSRDGQGENNQPQHF. The CDR3 DNA reads TGTGCCACCAGCAGAGATGGCCAGGGAGAGAACAATCAGCCCCAGCATTTT. Combining the CDR3 with reference TRBV15 and TRBJ1-5 gives the whole variable domain DAMVIQNPRYQVTQFGKPVTLSCSQTLNHNVMYWYQQKSSQAPKLLFHYYDKDFNNEADTPDNFQSRRPNTSFCFLDIRSPGLGDTAMYLCATSRDGQGENNQPQHFGDGTRLSIL.

This clone was detected only once. This chain uses TRBV7-2 with TRBJ2-3; 14 nucleotides align to TRBD2. This CDR3 contains 18 residues. Germline CDR1 SGHTA, CDR2 FQGNSA. Trimming cost V 3 bases and J 4 bases; bases outside gene matches: 9. CDR3 in amino acids: CASSLRRLAGGRADTQYF. CDR3 nucleotides: TGTGCCAGCAGCTTGCGACGACTAGCGGGGGGGAGGGCAGATACGCAGTATTTT.

CDR3 protein: CASSPAGESPYEQYF. Written as DNA, the CDR3 is TGCGCCAGCAGCCCGGCAGGGGAATCCCCCTACGAGCAGTACTTC. This rearrangement joins TRBV4-1 to TRBJ2-7, with D possibly TRBD1 on 6 matching bases. Germline loops: CDR1 MGHRA, CDR2 YSYEKL. V shed 4 bases and J shed 2 bases, with 15 bases lying between them. This CDR3 has 15 amino acids.

V usage is TRBV11-3 and J usage is TRBJ1-2, with D maybe TRBD1 (6 bases). Trimming stripped 5 bases from V and 5 bases from J, with 27 bases between. The CDR3 covers 18 residues. CDR1 is SGHNT, CDR2 YENEEA, per germline. CDR3 coding DNA: TGTGCCAGCAGCAAACCGGGGGCACATGATTTTAAGGGGTATGGCTACACCTTC. This translates into CASSKPGAHDFKGYGYTF.

This clone appeared once. The chain has TRBV6-5 and TRBJ1-1; maybe TRBD1 (5 bases). The CDR3 length is 13 residues. With 5 bases removed from V and 1 base from J, the gap between germline ends came to 8 bases. CDR1 and CDR2 from the germline V gene are MNHEY and SVGAGI. CDR3 sequence: CASSDGGNTEAFF. The CDR3 DNA sequence: TGTGCCAGCAGTGACGGGGGGAACACTGAAGCTTTCTTT.

The rearrangement uses TRBV4-1 and TRBJ1-2, with 10 nucleotides matching TRBD1. V was pared by 1 base and J by 9 bases, with 8 bases of the junction left unmatched. CDR3 length equals 15 residues. CDR1 is MGHRA and CDR2 is YSYEKL in the germline V gene. CDR3: CASSQVGTGVYSYTF. The CDR3 DNA follows: TGCGCCAGCAGCCAAGTTGGGACAGGGGTTTACAGCTACACCTTC.